What follows describes a single T cell receptor (beta chain). This sample was taken from a study of T cell changes during pregnancy in multiple sclerosis. TCRdb keeps only in-frame clones here, not all; method: immunoSEQ multiplex PCR. Found here are more than 35,000 clones, around 90% of them singletons; the top ten hold about 0.42%. Trimming took 5 bases from V and 2 from J, leaving 9 bases between them. CDR1 and CDR2 from the germline V gene are MDHEN and SYDVKM. The CDR3 has 13 amino acids. This TCR came from a female donor in good health, enrolled as a control in a pregnancy study. The chain is built from TRBV28 and TRBJ2-5; D is perhaps TRBD1 (5 bases). The sample consisted of CD4+ T cells from peripheral blood mononuclear cells, taken in the third trimester of pregnancy. In nucleotides, the CDR3 is TGTGCCAGCAGTGAAACAGGACAAGAGACCCAGTACTTC. Translating it yields CASSETGQETQYF. The full variable domain, with the rest looked up from reference TRBV28 and TRBJ2-5, is DVKVTQSSRYLVKRTGEKVFLECVQDMDHENMFWYRQDPGLGLRLIYFSYDVKMKEKGDIPEGYSVSREKKERFSLILESASTNQTSMYLCASSETGQETQYFGPGTRLLVL.